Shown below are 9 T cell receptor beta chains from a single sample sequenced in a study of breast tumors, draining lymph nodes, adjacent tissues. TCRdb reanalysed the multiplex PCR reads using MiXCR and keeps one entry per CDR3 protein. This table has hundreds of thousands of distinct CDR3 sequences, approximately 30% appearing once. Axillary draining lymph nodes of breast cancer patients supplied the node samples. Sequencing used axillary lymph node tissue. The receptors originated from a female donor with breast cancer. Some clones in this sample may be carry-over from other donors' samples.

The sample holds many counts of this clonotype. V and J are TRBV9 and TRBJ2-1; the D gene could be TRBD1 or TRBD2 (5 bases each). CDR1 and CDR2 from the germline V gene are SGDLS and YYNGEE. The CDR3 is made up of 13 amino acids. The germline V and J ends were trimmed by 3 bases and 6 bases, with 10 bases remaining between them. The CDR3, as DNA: TGTGCCAGCAGCGGGGACGCAGGCAATGAGCAGTTCTTC. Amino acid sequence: CASSGDAGNEQFF.

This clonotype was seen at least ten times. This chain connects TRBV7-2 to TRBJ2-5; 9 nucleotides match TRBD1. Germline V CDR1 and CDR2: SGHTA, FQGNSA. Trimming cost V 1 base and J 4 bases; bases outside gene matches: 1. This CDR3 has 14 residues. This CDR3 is CASSLGGQGETQYF. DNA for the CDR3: TGTGCCAGCAGCTTAGGGGGACAGGGAGAGACCCAGTACTTC.

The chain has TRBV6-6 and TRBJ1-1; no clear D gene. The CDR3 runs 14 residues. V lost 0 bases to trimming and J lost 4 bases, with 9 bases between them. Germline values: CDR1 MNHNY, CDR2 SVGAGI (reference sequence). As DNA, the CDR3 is TGTGCCAGCAGTTACTCAGGCGGAGGCACTGAAGCTTTCTTT. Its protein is CASSYSGGGTEAFF.

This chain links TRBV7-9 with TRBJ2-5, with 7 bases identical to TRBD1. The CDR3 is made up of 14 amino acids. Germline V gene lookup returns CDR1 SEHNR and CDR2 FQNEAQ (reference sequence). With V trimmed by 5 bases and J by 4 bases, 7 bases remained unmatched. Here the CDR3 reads CASSHHSGGETQYF. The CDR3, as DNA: TGTGCCAGCAGCCATCATTCAGGGGGAGAGACCCAGTACTTC.

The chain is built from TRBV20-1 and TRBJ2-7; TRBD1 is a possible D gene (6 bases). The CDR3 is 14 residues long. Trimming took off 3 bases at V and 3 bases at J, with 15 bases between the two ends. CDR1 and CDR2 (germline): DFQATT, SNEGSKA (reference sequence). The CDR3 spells CSASGQYKGYEQYF. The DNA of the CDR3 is TGCAGTGCTAGCGGACAGTACAAGGGCTACGAGCAGTACTTC.

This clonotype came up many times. The CDR3 reads CSARDIRGTAAYEQYF. The CDR3, as DNA: TGCAGTGCTAGAGACATAAGAGGGACAGCCGCCTACGAGCAGTACTTC. V is TRBV20-1 and J is TRBJ2-7; 7 nucleotides agree with TRBD1. Germline V gene lookup returns CDR1 DFQATT and CDR2 SNEGSKA (reference sequence). The CDR3 sequence is 16 residues long. V shed 0 bases, J shed 2 bases, and the junction held 10 bases outside the gene matches.

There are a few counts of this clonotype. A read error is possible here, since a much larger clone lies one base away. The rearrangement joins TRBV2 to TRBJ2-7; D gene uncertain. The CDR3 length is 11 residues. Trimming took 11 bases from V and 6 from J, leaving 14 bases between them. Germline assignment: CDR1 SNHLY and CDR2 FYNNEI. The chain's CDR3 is CAGTTFFEQYF. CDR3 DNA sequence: TGTGCCGGCACGACCTTTTTCGAGCAGTACTTC.

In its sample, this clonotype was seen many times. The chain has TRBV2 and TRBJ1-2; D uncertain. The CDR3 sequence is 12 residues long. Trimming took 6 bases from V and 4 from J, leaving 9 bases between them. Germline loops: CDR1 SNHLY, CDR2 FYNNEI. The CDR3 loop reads CASRRGIYGYTF. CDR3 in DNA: TGTGCCAGCAGACGGGGAATCTATGGCTACACCTTC. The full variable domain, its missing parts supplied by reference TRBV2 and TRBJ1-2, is EPEVTQTPSHQVTQMGQEVILRCVPISNHLYFYWYRQILGQKVEFLVSFYNNEISEKSEIFDDQFSVERPDGSNFTLKIRSTKLEDSAMYFCASRRGIYGYTFGSGTRLTVV.

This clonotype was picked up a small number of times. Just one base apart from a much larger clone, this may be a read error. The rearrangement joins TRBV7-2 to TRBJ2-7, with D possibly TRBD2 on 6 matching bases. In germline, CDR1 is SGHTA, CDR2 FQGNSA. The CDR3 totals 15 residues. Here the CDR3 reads CASSTRAGSSYEQHF. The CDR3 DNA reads TGTGCCAGCAGCACCCGGGCGGGAAGCTCCTACGAGCAGCACTTC.